Sequencing of this T cell receptor (beta chain) was carried out in a study of cytomegalovirus exposure and HLA in healthy donors. Study at large: In a later analysis, the 120 or so validation repertoires were reported to have used the same platform as the 666 first-cohort repertoires.

Study-level points and caveats: There were some public TCRs occurring in many donors, but most TCR sequences were rare. According to a later analysis, TCR clusters from the first cohort tended to co-occur in the 100 to 150 validation repertoires.

The CDR3 is made up of 17 amino acids. Germline-derived CDR1 and CDR2 are MDHEN and SYDVKM. Unmatched junction bases numbered 6, after V lost 4 bases and J lost 4 bases. Notes on this clone: Its matching antigen is unknown.

This table comes from immunoSEQ multiplex PCR, and its TCRdb copy is limited to in-frame clones, with some not included. The sample includes 200,000 to 250,000 clones, around nine tenths of them seen just once. The TCR comes from a woman aged 18-29 years in good health and CMV-seronegative. Sequenced input: PBMCs. The V and J genes are TRBV28 and TRBJ2-3; TRBD2 matches at 15 bases. The CDR3 DNA reads as TGTGCCAGCAGTTCCGGACTAGCGGGAGGGCCCGCAGATACGCAGTATTTT. Protein: CASSSGLAGGPADTQYF.